This T cell receptor beta chain was observed in a study of blood T cells in healthy people across ages. Aged roughly 6 to 90, donors were systemically healthy Caucasians from Russia. Researchers collected about 9.7 milliliters of peripheral blood from every single donor. Extraction yielded at least 6 micrograms of total RNA per sample. The CDR3 spans 15 residues. The V gene lost 5 bases and the J gene lost 1 base, with 13 bases spanning the gap. Per the germline V gene, CDR1 is SGDLS and CDR2 is YYNGEE. This clonotype has a count of ten or more. The authors ran a second PCR of 7 to 11 cycles using a sample-barcoded 5' primer and a J-beta primer mix. Template switching added a 12-random-nucleotide identifier to every cDNA molecule. TCRdb re-analysed the 5' RACE reads in MiXCR, keeping a single row per CDR3 protein. The table lists fewer than 2,000,000 distinct CDR3 sequences, about 32% of them singletons.

The sequence was collected from a woman in her 30s in good health. The chain combines TRBV9 with TRBJ2-1; D may correspond to TRBD1 or TRBD2 (7 bases each). Sample: blood. CDR3 amino acids: CASRAGGVSYNEQFF. Written as DNA, the CDR3 is TGTGCCAGCAGGGCAGGGGGGGTTTCCTACAATGAGCAGTTCTTC.